Listed below are T cell receptor beta chains from one sample, sequenced in a study of patients and donors after allogeneic stem cell transplantation. Each CDR3 protein is one row after TCRdb ran MiXCR on the RT-PCR reads. Among about a million distinct CDR3 sequences listed, 18% were seen once. Sequenced: blood, either unsorted or a sorted T cell fraction (not recorded which). The receptors derive from a human donor who was either an allogeneic HSCT recipient or a stem cell or donor lymphocyte infusion donor (not recorded which). It is not recorded whose cells these are; they may come from a transplant donor. Both conserved end residues are part of each CDR3. D genes are given only for firm matches. Rows may omit the clone size; those that give it use once, few, many or a size class.

d_gene | abundance | j_gene | v_gene | CDR3aa | CDR3nt
NA | few | TRBJ1-6 | TRBV6-5 | CASSYDVGPTYNSPLHF | TGTGCCAGCAGTTACGATGTCGGGCCAACCTATAATTCACCCCTCCACTTT
TRBD2 | few | TRBJ2-7 | TRBV3-1 | CASTYGTSGVYEQYF | TGTGCCAGCACTTACGGGACTAGCGGCGTCTACGAGCAGTACTTC
NA | few | TRBJ1-5 | TRBV5-6 | CASSFGRESQHF | TGTGCCAGCAGCTTCGGGCGGGAATCCCAGCATTTT
NA | NA | TRBJ2-4 | TRBV15 | CATSRDGTNIQYF | TGTGCCACCAGCAGAGATGGGACCAACATTCAGTACTTC
TRBD1 | NA | TRBJ1-5 | TRBV12-3/TRBV12-4 | CASSKAGGGFNQPQHF | TGTGCCAGCAGCAAAGCAGGGGGCGGCTTCAATCAGCCCCAGCATTTT
TRBD2 | NA | TRBJ2-3 | TRBV9 | CASSVELAGRPDTQYF | TGTGCCAGCAGCGTAGAGCTAGCGGGGAGACCAGATACGCAGTATTTT
NA | few | TRBJ1-1 | TRBV29-1 | CSVERIMNTEAFF | TGCAGCGTTGAACGGATCATGAACACTGAAGCTTTCTTT
TRBD2 | few | TRBJ2-1 | TRBV7-2 | CASSLVGTSGGGEQFF | TGTGCCAGCAGCTTAGTTGGAACTAGCGGAGGGGGTGAGCAGTTCTTC
TRBD2 | few | TRBJ2-5 | TRBV9 | CASSVATSGGVQETQYF | TGTGCCAGCAGCGTAGCTACGAGCGGGGGAGTCCAAGAGACCCAGTACTTC
TRBD2 | few | TRBJ2-7 | TRBV3-1 | CASSHMRESYEQYF | TGTGCCAGCAGCCACATGCGGGAGTCCTACGAGCAGTACTTC
NA | NA | TRBJ2-4 | TRBV12-3/TRBV12-4 | CASSLVTGPGVF | TGTGCCAGCAGTTTAGTCACGGGACCCGGGGTCTTC
TRBD2 | many | TRBJ2-5 | TRBV10-3 | CAISVAGGSQETQYF | TGTGCCATCAGTGTAGCGGGAGGGTCGCAAGAGACCCAGTACTTC
TRBD2 | few | TRBJ2-1 | TRBV29-1 | CSVSGSGNEQFF | TGCAGCGTTAGCGGGAGTGGGAATGAGCAGTTCTTC
NA | many | TRBJ1-1 | TRBV6-1 | CASSPVGRVALEAFF | TGTGCCAGCAGTCCCGTCGGCAGGGTGGCGCTTGAAGCTTTCTTT
NA | NA | TRBJ2-4 | TRBV4-2 | CASSQEEGGNIQYF | TGTGCCAGCAGCCAAGAAGAGGGAGGAAACATTCAGTACTTC
NA | NA | TRBJ1-6 | TRBV12-3/TRBV12-4 | CASSPEYRRSPLHF | TGTGCCAGCAGTCCGGAGTATCGGCGATCACCCCTCCACTTT
NA | NA | TRBJ2-7 | TRBV4-1 | CASSQVKMVSYEQYF | TGCGCCAGCAGCCAAGTCAAGATGGTGTCCTACGAGCAGTACTTC
NA | NA | TRBJ1-5 | TRBV7-2 | CASSRETGLNQPQHF | TGTGCCAGCAGCCGTGAAACCGGCCTAAATCAGCCCCAGCATTTT
NA | NA | TRBJ1-5 | TRBV11-2 | CASSLSTGDQPQHF | TGTGCCAGCAGCTTATCGACTGGGGATCAGCCCCAGCATTTT
NA | few | TRBJ2-7 | TRBV3-1 | CASSQDLTRGYEQYF | TGTGCCAGCAGCCAGGACCTGACACGGGGCTACGAGCAGTACTTC
NA | NA | TRBJ2-3 | TRBV20-1 | CSGQLAGTDTQYF | TGCAGTGGACAACTAGCCGGCACAGATACGCAGTATTTT
NA | many | TRBJ2-7 | TRBV12-3/TRBV12-4 | CASSLSSQAYEQYF | TGTGCCAGCAGTTTAAGTAGCCAAGCCTACGAGCAGTACTTC
NA | NA | TRBJ2-2 | TRBV15 | CATSRDVARTGELFF | TGTGCCACCAGCAGAGATGTGGCGCGGACCGGGGAGCTGTTTTTT
TRBD2 | few | TRBJ2-1 | TRBV5-5 | CASSNSAGGPRYEQFF | TGTGCCAGCAGCAACTCAGCGGGGGGGCCTAGGTATGAGCAGTTCTTC
NA | NA | TRBJ1-2 | TRBV9 | CASSARGRGGYTF | TGTGCCAGCAGCGCTCGCGGGCGGGGCGGCTACACCTTC
NA | NA | TRBJ2-1 | TRBV5-1 | CASSLSGPPYNEQFF | TGCGCCAGCAGCCTAAGCGGGCCCCCCTACAATGAGCAGTTCTTC
NA | few | TRBJ1-2 | TRBV29-1 | CSVTASNYGYTF | TGCAGCGTTACGGCCAGCAACTATGGCTACACCTTC
TRBD1 | NA | TRBJ1-1 | TRBV7-2 | CASRGTVNTEAFF | TGTGCCAGCAGAGGGACAGTGAACACTGAAGCTTTCTTT
TRBD2 | few | TRBJ2-1 | TRBV5-1 | CASSYRTSMDEQFF | TGCGCCAGCAGCTACCGGACTAGTATGGATGAGCAGTTCTTC
TRBD2 | NA | TRBJ2-1 | TRBV18 | CASSPPSSGSSYNEQFF | TGTGCCAGCTCACCACCGTCTAGCGGTAGCTCCTACAATGAGCAGTTCTTC
TRBD1 | few | TRBJ1-2 | TRBV7-9 | CASSRSGTGLKGYTF | TGTGCCAGCAGCCGCTCCGGGACAGGGCTAAAAGGCTACACCTTC
TRBD1 | few | TRBJ1-2 | TRBV19 | CASKRMFTGDYYGYTF | TGTGCCAGCAAGAGGATGTTTACAGGGGACTACTATGGCTACACCTTC
NA | NA | TRBJ1-2 | TRBV7-3 | CASSFDQGYGYTF | TGTGCCAGCAGCTTCGACCAGGGGTATGGCTACACCTTC
NA | NA | TRBJ1-2 | TRBV4-2 | CASSQDTGAQPQTCTF | TGTGCCAGCAGCCAAGATACAGGAGCCCAACCTCAAACCTGCACCTTC
TRBD2 | NA | TRBJ2-2 | TRBV11-2 | CASSFPPWERREANTGELFF | TGTGCCAGCAGCTTCCCACCGTGGGAGAGGCGGGAGGCGAACACCGGGGAGCTGTTTTTT
NA | NA | TRBJ1-3 | TRBV2 | CASSDSESLSGNTIYF | TGTGCCAGCAGTGACTCAGAATCACTCTCTGGAAACACCATATATTTT
NA | many | TRBJ2-2 | TRBV21-1 | CASKLAGGTGELFF | TGTGCCAGTAAACTAGCGGGGGGAACCGGGGAGCTGTTTTTT
NA | few | TRBJ1-4 | TRBV9 | CASSVDPVGLLNEKLFF | TGTGCCAGCAGCGTAGACCCAGTAGGCCTCTTGAATGAAAAACTGTTTTTT
TRBD1 | few | TRBJ2-7 | TRBV12-3/TRBV12-4 | CASSLHPSRGSYEQYF | TGTGCCAGCAGTTTACATCCTTCCAGGGGGTCCTACGAGCAGTACTTC
NA | NA | TRBJ2-7 | TRBV4-1 | CASSQVSGALVGQYF | TGCGCCAGCAGCCAAGTCTCCGGGGCCCTGGTTGGGCAGTACTTC
NA | NA | TRBJ1-1 | TRBV7-2 | CASSLPRVGGTLRRTEAFF | TGTGCCAGCAGCTTACCGCGAGTGGGAGGAACACTGAGGAGGACTGAAGCTTTCTTT
TRBD2 | NA | TRBJ2-3 | TRBV3-1 | CASSRTEQRGSTDTQYF | TGTGCCAGCAGCAGGACGGAACAGCGGGGGAGCACAGATACGCAGTATTTT
TRBD1 | NA | TRBJ2-7 | TRBV6-1 | CASSRNLQGSSYEQYF | TGTGCCAGCAGTCGAAACCTACAGGGGTCCTCCTACGAGCAGTACTTC
TRBD1 | many | TRBJ1-4 | TRBV12-3/TRBV12-4 | CASSLTGDEKLFF | TGTGCCAGCAGTTTGACAGGGGACGAAAAACTGTTTTTT
NA | many | TRBJ1-1 | TRBV12-3/TRBV12-4 | CASSLQTLNTEAFF | TGTGCCAGCAGTTTGCAGACTTTGAACACTGAAGCTTTCTTT
NA | many | TRBJ1-5 | TRBV4-1 | CASSQDQGGGQPQHF | TGCGCCAGCAGCCAGGACCAAGGGGGGGGTCAGCCCCAGCATTTT
NA | NA | TRBJ2-1 | TRBV29-1 | CSARRGGGISEQFF | TGCAGCGCCCGAAGGGGAGGGGGCATCAGTGAGCAGTTCTTC
TRBD1 | NA | TRBJ1-5 | TRBV7-9 | CASSPEARGPRDQPQHF | TGTGCCAGCAGCCCTGAAGCCAGGGGGCCGCGGGATCAGCCCCAGCATTTT
NA | few | TRBJ2-2 | TRBV20-1 | CSARPHVGELFF | TGCAGTGCTAGACCCCACGTAGGGGAGCTGTTTTTT